One sample yielded the 10 T cell receptor beta chains listed below, sequenced in a study of CD4+ T cells in melanoma. Some clones are missing from TCRdb's copy, which holds only in-frame ones; the method was immunoSEQ multiplex PCR. The repertoire holds 110,000 to 150,000 clones, with nearly 95% as singletons. These receptors came from a human donor with melanoma.

The chain couples TRBV9 to TRBJ1-3, with D tentatively TRBD1 (5 bases). CDR1 is SGDLS, CDR2 YYNGEE, per germline. Trimming pared 4 bases from V and 2 bases from J, leaving 10 bases between. The CDR3 contains 14 residues. DNA for the CDR3: TGTGCCAGCAGCCAGACAGCGACTGGAAACACCATATATTTT. Residues: CASSQTATGNTIYF.

The chain combines TRBV4-1 with TRBJ2-5; a weak D match, TRBD2 (5 bases). V was shortened by 0 bases and J by 1 base, with 12 bases between the two germline ends. CDR3 size: 16 residues. Germline-derived CDR1 and CDR2 are MGHRA and YSYEKL. The CDR3 nucleotides read TGCGCCAGCAGCCAAGATATTATCAGCGGCCAAGAGACCCAGTACTTC. Amino acids: CASSQDIISGQETQYF.

This clone was observed once. The chain couples TRBV5-4 to TRBJ1-6; 7 bases line up with TRBD1. Germline V lookup: CDR1 SGHNT, CDR2 YYREEE (reference sequence). The V segment lost 3 bases and the J segment 6 bases; nucleotides outside the gene matches: 3. CDR3 length: 14 amino acids. The CDR3 region is CASSYRGGNSPLHF. The CDR3, as DNA: TGTGCCAGCAGCTACAGGGGTGGTAATTCACCCCTCCACTTT.

This clone was seen just once. The gene calls are TRBV4-2 and TRBJ1-5, with a possible D match to TRBD1 (5 bases). Per germline, CDR1 LGHNA and CDR2 YNFKEQ. The CDR3 loop spans 16 amino acids. V dropped 0 bases and J dropped 4 bases, with 13 bases sitting between them. The CDR3 region has the DNA TGTGCCAGCAGCCAAGAAGTCGGGGGGAAAAATCAGCCCCAGCATTTT. Translation gives CASSQEVGGKNQPQHF.

The CDR3 spells CASSVLQGTYGYTF. The CDR3 DNA reads as TGTGCCAGCAGCGTACTCCAGGGGACCTATGGCTACACCTTC. The rearrangement links TRBV28 to TRBJ1-2; weak D call: TRBD1 (6 bases). There are 14 residues in the CDR3. Germline CDR1 MDHEN, CDR2 SYDVKM. Trimming pared 6 bases from V and 4 bases from J, leaving 15 bases between.

This sequence joins TRBV9 and TRBJ2-7; 13 bases fit TRBD2. Germline V gives CDR1 SGDLS, CDR2 YYNGEE. The CDR3 is made up of 15 amino acids. J was trimmed by 0 bases and V by 4 bases; bases with no gene match: 1. The DNA of the CDR3 is TGTGCCAGCAGCCGACTAGCGGGGGGCTCCTACGAGCAGTACTTC. Translation: CASSRLAGGSYEQYF.

V and J are TRBV19 and TRBJ1-5, with 7 bases lining up with TRBD1. The trim removed 3 bases at V and 5 bases at J, leaving 7 bases unmatched. This CDR3 is 15 amino acids long. The germline CDR1 and CDR2 sequences are LNHDA and SQIVND (reference sequence). CDR3 DNA sequence: TGTGCCAGTAGTATCGGCAGGGGGTACGATCAGCCCCAGCATTTT. Its translation: CASSIGRGYDQPQHF.

V gene TRBV6-5 combines with J gene TRBJ1-4; 7 positions match TRBD1. CDR3 length equals 14 residues. J was trimmed by 8 bases and V by 6 bases; bases with no gene match: 9. Germline V gene data show CDR1 as MNHEY and CDR2 as SVGAGI. CDR3 amino acids: CASSGDRAREKLFF. CDR3 nucleotide sequence: TGTGCCAGCAGCGGAGACAGGGCACGGGAAAAACTGTTTTTT.

This chain connects TRBV4-1 to TRBJ1-4, with D possibly matching TRBD1 (5 bases). V lost 3 bases, J lost 7 bases, and 6 bases lay in between. Germline CDR1 reads MGHRA; CDR2 reads YSYEKL. CDR3 length: 12 amino acids. This chain's CDR3 is CASSQGGEKLFF. The CDR3 DNA follows: TGCGCCAGCAGCCAGGGGGGTGAAAAACTGTTTTTT.

The rearrangement uses TRBV5-1 and TRBJ1-1; 7 bases line up with TRBD1. V shed 9 bases and J 5 bases; nucleotides not matched to a gene: 7. Germline CDR1 and CDR2: SGHRS and YFSETQ. The length of the CDR3 is 12 residues. This chain's CDR3 is CATSDRNTEAFF. In nucleotides, the CDR3 is TGCGCCACCTCGGACAGGAATACTGAAGCTTTCTTT.